The present entry profiles one T cell receptor (beta chain) with its context. What it binds is not known. The data belong to a study of cytomegalovirus exposure and HLA in healthy donors. The wider study: The same platform used for the 500 to 850 first-cohort repertoires was also used for the approximately 120 validation repertoires, as a later analysis reported.

Unmatched junction bases numbered 13, after V lost 6 bases and J lost 6 bases. Germline-derived CDR1 and CDR2 are MDHEN and SYDVKM. This CDR3 contains 15 residues. Measured with immunoSEQ multiplex PCR; TCRdb has only the in-frame clones, and not every one. The repertoire holds around 61,000 clones, with around nine tenths as singletons. Study-wide results and caveats: Researchers reported that a few CMV-associated chains were confirmed in vitro as CMV antigen-specific. Roughly 170 TCR beta chains were listed as cytomegalovirus-associated. According to a subsequent analysis, TCR clusters from the first cohort were inclined to appear together in the 110 or so validation repertoires.

Sequencing was performed on PBMCs. This rearrangement joins TRBV28 to TRBJ1-1; 7 bases are shared with TRBD1. This clonotype was sampled from a man aged 18 to 35 in good health and CMV-seronegative. In DNA, the CDR3 is TGTGCCAGCAGAAATTCGGGAGGGGGCCACGCTGAAGCTTTCTTT. It is translated as CASRNSGGGHAEAFF. The full variable domain, its missing parts supplied by reference TRBV28 and TRBJ1-1, is DVKVTQSSRYLVKRTGEKVFLECVQDMDHENMFWYRQDPGLGLRLIYFSYDVKMKEKGDIPEGYSVSREKKERFSLILESASTNQTSMYLCASRNSGGGHAEAFFGQGTRLTVV.